A single sample is the source of the 18 T cell receptor beta chains below, sequenced in a study of blood T cell repertoires in COVID-19. Only in-frame clones appear in the TCRdb table, and some are missing; sequencing was by immunoSEQ multiplex PCR. Of 300,000 to 450,000 clones in the sample, 80% to 90% are singletons; the top ten hold roughly 1.9%. Sequences were obtained from PBMCs or T cells enriched from blood (not recorded which). The receptors were gathered from a man between 40 and 49 years old in a cohort exposed to, infected with or recovered from COVID-19 (not recorded which).

DNA of the CDR3: TGTGCCAGCCTTGGGAGGGATCAGCCCCAGCATTTT. Translated: CASLGRDQPQHF. This rearrangement joins TRBV28 to TRBJ1-5; D gene uncertain. Per germline, CDR1 MDHEN and CDR2 SYDVKM. V lost 8 bases and J 5 bases, leaving 10 bases between the germline ends. The CDR3 is 12 residues long. Supplemented by reference TRBV28 and TRBJ1-5, the full variable domain reads DVKVTQSSRYLVKRTGEKVFLECVQDMDHENMFWYRQDPGLGLRLIYFSYDVKMKEKGDIPEGYSVSREKKERFSLILESASTNQTSMYLCASLGRDQPQHFGDGTRLSIL.

The genes are TRBV2 and TRBJ2-1; D gene uncertain. V was trimmed by 7 bases and J by 0 bases, leaving 13 bases between them. This CDR3 is 15 amino acids long. Germline V gene sequence: CDR1 SNHLY, CDR2 FYNNEI. The CDR3 loop is CASIGGGSSYNEQFF. CDR3 nucleotide sequence: TGTGCCAGCATCGGCGGCGGCAGCTCCTACAATGAGCAGTTCTTC.

The chain joins TRBV18 to TRBJ2-7; TRBD1 matches 11 bases. The germline V gene encodes CDR1 KGHSH and CDR2 LQKENI. V lost 3 bases, J lost 2 bases, and 12 bases stayed unmatched. This CDR3 is 18 amino acids long. The CDR3 is CASSPRPSGTGGTYEQYF. CDR3 nucleotides: TGTGCCAGCTCACCCCGACCGAGCGGGACAGGGGGAACCTACGAGCAGTACTTC.

The chain couples TRBV11-2 to TRBJ2-1; 9 bases fit TRBD2. The V gene end was trimmed by 1 base and the J gene end by 8 bases; junction bases not matched to a gene: 6. The germline gives CDR1 SGHAT, CDR2 FQNNGV. The CDR3 is 15 residues long. CDR3 in amino acids: CASSLVSGRWDEQFF. The CDR3 DNA sequence: TGTGCCAGCAGCTTAGTGAGCGGGAGGTGGGATGAGCAGTTCTTC.

This clone was found once. V usage is TRBV19 and J usage is TRBJ1-1; tentatively, D is TRBD1 (5 bases). Germline CDR1 LNHDA, CDR2 SQIVND (reference sequence). The CDR3 is 15 amino acids. V lost 4 bases and J 4 bases, leaving 16 bases between the germline ends. For the CDR3, the DNA is TGTGCCAGTAGTACCCAAGAGAGGGGAGGCACTGAAGCTTTCTTT. It yields the protein CASSTQERGGTEAFF.

The chain couples TRBV28 to TRBJ1-4, with TRBD1 matching 7 bases. Germline V gene data show CDR1 as MDHEN and CDR2 as SYDVKM. This CDR3 comprises 14 residues. J gave up 8 bases and V 6 bases, and 9 bases lay outside the gene matches. CDR3 in amino acids: CASRGPGGREKLFF. In DNA form, the CDR3 reads TGTGCCAGCAGGGGACCAGGGGGGAGGGAAAAACTGTTTTTT.

The CDR3 nucleotides are TGTGCCAGCAGGGCCGCCTACGAGCAGTACTTC. Translating gives CASRAAYEQYF. J is TRBJ2-7 and V is TRBV6-5; D uncertain. Looked up from germline, CDR1 is MNHEY and CDR2 is SVGAGI. This CDR3 comprises 11 residues. V lost 6 bases and J lost 2, with 5 bases in between.

The V and J genes are TRBV6-5 and TRBJ1-5, with 9 bases that match TRBD1. Trimming at V came to 6 bases and at J to 0 bases, leaving 3 bases not matched to a gene. CDR1 and CDR2 (germline): MNHEY, SVGAGI. There are 15 residues in the CDR3. The CDR3 region is CASRRDRDSNQPQHF. CDR3 bases: TGTGCCAGCAGGCGGGACAGGGATAGCAATCAGCCCCAGCATTTT.

The chain couples TRBV15 to TRBJ2-6; D is uncertain. The V end was cut by 6 bases, the J end by 0 bases, with 6 bases between. CDR1 is LNHNV and CDR2 is YYDKDF in the germline V gene (reference sequence). The CDR3 loop spans 14 amino acids. CDR3: CATSLSSGANVLTF. As DNA, the CDR3 is TGTGCCACCAGTTTATCCTCTGGGGCCAACGTCCTGACTTTC.

CDR3 sequence (DNA): TGTGCCAGCAGCTTAGGGGAGGTGAATAATCAGCCCCAGCATTTT. It codes for CASSLGEVNNQPQHF. The rearrangement uses TRBV7-9 and TRBJ1-5; the D is unclear. From germline, CDR1 is SEHNR and CDR2 FQNEAQ (reference sequence). This CDR3 comprises 15 residues. The V and J ends lost 1 base and 4 bases respectively, with 11 bases between them.

The chain is built from TRBV14 and TRBJ2-2; 15 nucleotides line up with TRBD2. The V and J ends lost 4 bases and 6 bases, in that order; junction bases with no gene match: 12. Germline CDR1 SGHDN, CDR2 FVKESK. The CDR3 is made up of 19 amino acids. CDR3 region: CASSRRGLAGGVSAGELFF. In DNA form, the CDR3 reads TGTGCCAGCAGCCGTCGGGGACTAGCGGGAGGAGTGTCTGCCGGGGAGCTGTTTTTT.

V usage is TRBV6-5 and J usage is TRBJ2-7; TRBD1 might be the D (6 bases). The CDR3 is made up of 15 amino acids. V was clipped by 7 bases and J by 6 bases, with 22 bases between them. Germline V gene data show CDR1 as MNHEY and CDR2 as SVGAGI. The CDR3 bases are TGTGCCAGCACCGAACGCGCGAACAGGGTTGGCGAGCAGTACTTC. Amino acids: CASTERANRVGEQYF.

The chain combines TRBV28 with TRBJ2-1, with 8 bases that match TRBD2. The CDR3 loop spans 14 amino acids. V lost 8 bases, J lost 5 bases, and 8 bases stayed unmatched. CDR1 is MDHEN, CDR2 SYDVKM, per germline. CDR3 nucleotide sequence: TGTGCCAGCGGCGGGACGGGAGGGAACAATGAGCAGTTCTTC. Translating gives CASGGTGGNNEQFF.

This chain connects TRBV7-8 to TRBJ2-1; possibly TRBD2 for D (5 bases). CDR1 and CDR2 from the germline V gene are SGHVS and FQNEAQ. Trimming took 4 bases from V and 6 from J, leaving 19 bases between them. The CDR3 spans 16 residues. The CDR3 here is CASSSRRAPFSNEQFF. The CDR3 DNA sequence: TGTGCCAGCAGCTCCAGGCGGGCTCCTTTCTCCAATGAGCAGTTCTTC. Complete variable domain (other parts from reference TRBV7-8 and TRBJ2-1): GAGVSQSPRYKVAKRGQDVALRCDPISGHVSLFWYQQALGQGPEFLTYFQNEAQLDKSGLPSDRFFAERPEGSVSTLKIQRTQQEDSAVYLCASSSRRAPFSNEQFFGPGTRLTVL.

The chain has TRBV27 and TRBJ1-5; 7 bases are shared with TRBD1. The CDR3 extends over 16 amino acids. The J segment lost 7 bases and the V segment lost 2 bases, leaving 11 bases of the junction unmatched. CDR1 and CDR2 (germline): MNHEY, SMNVEV (reference sequence). For the CDR3, the DNA is TGTGCCAGCAGTTTAAGGGCAGGGGGGCAAGGGCAGCCCCAGCATTTT. This encodes CASSLRAGGQGQPQHF.

The table lists this clone with a count of one. The chain has TRBV2 and TRBJ2-1; D is possibly TRBD2 (5 bases). Trimming removed 2 bases from V and 7 bases from J, with 15 bases in between. Germline assignment: CDR1 SNHLY and CDR2 FYNNEI. The CDR3 loop spans 15 amino acids. CDR3: CASSERYRGGNEQFF. The CDR3 DNA reads as TGTGCCAGCAGTGAACGTTACCGAGGAGGTAATGAGCAGTTCTTC. The variable domain in full, completed from reference TRBV2 and TRBJ2-1, reads EPEVTQTPSHQVTQMGQEVILRCVPISNHLYFYWYRQILGQKVEFLVSFYNNEISEKSEIFDDQFSVERPDGSNFTLKIRSTKLEDSAMYFCASSERYRGGNEQFFGPGTRLTVL.

Details on this clone: Other DNA sequences of this sample code for an identical CDR3. The rearrangement uses TRBV5-1 and TRBJ2-2; 7 bases are shared with TRBD1. V lost 5 bases, J lost 3 bases, and 7 bases stayed unmatched. Germline CDR1 SGHRS, CDR2 YFSETQ. CDR3 size: 15 residues. The CDR3 region is CASRTQGFDTGELFF. CDR3 in DNA: TGCGCCAGCAGAACACAGGGGTTCGACACCGGGGAGCTGTTTTTT.

About this clone: The identical CDR3 is also encoded by other nucleotide sequences in the sample. The J gene is TRBJ1-5, the V gene TRBV30, with D possibly being TRBD1 (6 bases). The germline CDR1 and CDR2 sequences are GTSNPN and SVGIG (reference sequence). V was cut by 0 bases and J by 4 bases, with 13 bases left in between. The CDR3 consists of 15 residues. CDR3 DNA: TGTGCCTGGAGTGTACTCGGGGGGCCGAATCAGCCCCAGCATTTT. Translating gives CAWSVLGGPNQPQHF.